This TCR beta chain was documented in a study of blood T cell repertoires in COVID-19. Per the original data handling: Quantification of nucleated cells was approximated via reference gene primer amplification. Profiling relied on immunoSEQ multiplex PCR, and the TCRdb table lists in-frame clones only, not all of them. The DNA was the basis for D and trimming; V, J and clone size are from that table. The sample yields about 280,000 clones, about 80% seen once. This clone was seen more than once but under ten times. Sequenced: peripheral blood. The TCR originated in a woman in her forties or fifties who had recovered from COVID-19.

CDR3 in DNA: TGCGCCAGCAGCTTGGGACAGGGGTATAACAATGAGCAGTTCTTC. Translation gives CASSLGQGYNNEQFF. This chain joins TRBV5-1 and TRBJ2-1; 8 bases map to TRBD1. V trimming: 0 bases; J trimming: 5 bases; junction bases outside the gene matches: 4. Germline values: CDR1 SGHRS, CDR2 YFSETQ. CDR3 length: 15 amino acids.